In this sample, the clone carrying this TCR beta chain turned up a few times. Its antigen is still unknown. This entry comes from a study of T-cell reconstitution after alpha-beta-depleted transplantation in children. Overall study results and limits: Some patients' high day-60 TCRbeta diversity was attributed to recipient cells surviving conditioning.

Germline V CDR1 and CDR2: MNHEY, SVGEGT. V was trimmed by 0 bases and J by 12 bases, leaving 21 bases between them. The CDR3 is made up of 16 amino acids. Unique molecular identifiers were incorporated into the prepared TCRbeta library. A single record per CDR3 protein comes from TCRdb applying MiXCR to the PCR reads. The table shows 800,000 to 1,000,000 distinct CDR3 sequences, with about 30% occurring only once. The clonotype originates from a boy under two years old who had a stem cell transplant for SCID, so the T cells may come from the graft donor. The chain joins TRBV6-2 or TRBV6-3 to TRBJ2-1; D unclear. This specimen consisted of PBMCs, mostly from graft donor cells, obtained 360 days after TCRalphabeta/CD19-depleted stem cell transplant. The CDR3 reads CASSYSPSATNKGQFF. For the CDR3, the DNA is TGTGCCAGCAGTTACTCTCCCAGCGCCACGAACAAAGGGCAGTTCTTC.